Listed below are T cell receptor beta chains from one sample, sequenced in a study of Graves' ophthalmopathy and Graves' hyperthyroidism. Using its own MiXCR run on the multiplex PCR reads, TCRdb lists one record per CDR3 protein. Of about 620,000 distinct CDR3 sequences in the sample, 22% were seen once. What was sequenced was peripheral blood. Receptors were obtained from a woman under 30 with stable Graves' hyperthyroidism. Some clones in this sample may be carry-over from other donors' samples. The CDR3 runs from the conserved cysteine through the conserved F or W. Fields, in order: J gene, clone size, D gene, V gene, CDR3 DNA, CDR3 protein. A D gene is named only where the DNA matches it firmly. Some rows have no size entry. The others give once, few or many, or a class for an expanded clone.

TRBJ2-2 - TRBD2 TRBV11-1 TGTGCCAGCAGCTCGGGACTAGCGAGATACACCGGGGAGCTGTTTTTT CASSSGLARYTGELFF
TRBJ1-3 many - TRBV6-5 TGTGCCAGCAGTCAGAGGTCTGGAAACACCATATATTTT CASSQRSGNTIYF
TRBJ2-5 - - TRBV4-3 TGCGCCAGCAGCCAAGGGGGACTGATGGGTGGGGAGACCCAGTACTTC CASSQGGLMGGETQYF
TRBJ2-7 many TRBD1 TRBV11-2 TGTGCCAGCAGCTTAGCACAGGGGAATCAGTACTTC CASSLAQGNQYF
TRBJ1-2 many TRBD1 TRBV9 TGTGCCAGTAATAGCGGGACAGGGAATGGCTACACCTTC CASNSGTGNGYTF
TRBJ2-2 many - TRBV25-1 TGTGCCAGCAGTGAATACAGGGGAGGAACCGGGGAGCTGTTTTTT CASSEYRGGTGELFF
TRBJ1-2 many - TRBV2 TGTGCCAGCAGAGATCCCCGGAAGGGGACGGTCTATGGCTACACCTTC CASRDPRKGTVYGYTF
TRBJ1-6 - TRBD1 TRBV11-2 TGTGCCAGCAGCAACCGGGACAGGGGGTTTCCCCTCCACTTT CASSNRDRGFPLHF
TRBJ2-7 few - TRBV11-1 TGTGCCAGCAGCCCTGGGGGGGGCTTGAGCTCCTACGAGCAGTACTTC CASSPGGGLSSYEQYF
TRBJ2-4 many TRBD2 TRBV20-1 TGCAGTGCTGCCACCCCGCGGGAGGGTGACATTCAGTACTTC CSAATPREGDIQYF
TRBJ2-5 - TRBD2 TRBV4-1 TGCGCCAGCAGCCGAAAACCGGGACTAGCGGGAGAGACCCAGTACTTC CASSRKPGLAGETQYF
TRBJ1-1 many TRBD1 TRBV5-1 TGCGCCAGCAGCGAACAGGGGTGGGCTGACACTGAAGCTTTCTTT CASSEQGWADTEAFF
TRBJ1-1 many - TRBV20-1 TGCAGTGCTAGGACCGGGACACCGAACACTGAAGCTTTCTTT CSARTGTPNTEAFF
TRBJ2-2 many TRBD1 TRBV2 TGTGCCAGCAGAGGACAGGGTGGAGACACCGGGGAGCTGTTTTTT CASRGQGGDTGELFF
TRBJ1-5 - - TRBV30 TGTGCCTGGAGTGCTGGGAGGGATCAGCCCCAGCATTTT CAWSAGRDQPQHF
TRBJ1-2 - - TRBV19 TGTGCCAGTAGTATAGGTCCGGTGGGGAATGGCTACACCTTC CASSIGPVGNGYTF
TRBJ2-7 many - TRBV5-1 TGCGCCAGCAGCCAAACGACTGGGTACGAGCAGTACTTC CASSQTTGYEQYF
TRBJ2-7 many TRBD1 TRBV6-1 TGTGCCAGCAGGGGATCAGGGGGCGCGTACGAGCAGTACTTC CASRGSGGAYEQYF
TRBJ1-2 many - TRBV20-1 TGCAGTGCTAGAGACACGACTGCCAACTATGGCTACACCTTC CSARDTTANYGYTF
TRBJ1-5 many TRBD1 TRBV20-1 TGCAGTGCAGCTCAGGGGGTAGGGGGCAATCAGCCCCAGCATTTT CSAAQGVGGNQPQHF
TRBJ1-5 few - TRBV12-3/TRBV12-4 TGTGCCAGCAGTTCCTCAGGGGCGGGGGGCAATCAGCCCCAGCATTTT CASSSSGAGGNQPQHF
TRBJ1-2 many TRBD1 TRBV19 TGTGCCAGTATCAAGGACAGGGGGCGCGATGGCTACACCTTC CASIKDRGRDGYTF
TRBJ1-1 - - TRBV30 TGTGCCTGGAGCCATTCGGGACTAATGAACACTGAAGCTTTCTTT CAWSHSGLMNTEAFF
TRBJ2-6 - - TRBV11-2 TGTGCCAGCAGCGTGGGTTTATCGGCCAACGTCCTGACTTTC CASSVGLSANVLTF
TRBJ1-1 - TRBD1 TRBV28 TGTGCCAGCATCCCAGGGGGCGCGGACACTGAAGCTTTCTTT CASIPGGADTEAFF
TRBJ2-7 once TRBD1 TRBV6-1 TGTGCCAGCAGTGCCCGGGACAGGGGTGTCTACGAGCAGTACTTC CASSARDRGVYEQYF
TRBJ1-5 many TRBD1 TRBV20-1 TGCAGTGCTAGAGATGAGGGGGCGAATCAGCCCCAGCATTTT CSARDEGANQPQHF
TRBJ2-7 many TRBD2 TRBV2 TGTGCCAGCAGTGCTAGCGGGAGATATCTATGGTTCGAGCAGTACTTC CASSASGRYLWFEQYF
TRBJ2-7 many TRBD2 TRBV11-1 TGTGCCAGCAGCTTAGGGGTAGCGGGAGGGCCGTTTGACGAGCAGTACTTC CASSLGVAGGPFDEQYF
TRBJ2-5 many TRBD2 TRBV10-3 TGTGCCATCAGTGAGGCTCGCGGGGTAGCGGGAGTGTCCCAGTACTTC CAISEARGVAGVSQYF
TRBJ2-7 many - TRBV7-3 TGTGCCAGCAGCCGGACCGGACAGAGCTACGAGCAGTACTTC CASSRTGQSYEQYF
TRBJ2-4 many - TRBV5-1 TGCGCCAGCAGCCCGAGTGGGGGAAACATTAAGTACTTC CASSPSGGNIKYF
TRBJ1-2 - - TRBV12-3/TRBV12-4 TGTGCCAGCAGTTCCCGGGCTGGCTACACCTTC CASSSRAGYTF
TRBJ1-2 - - TRBV19 TGTGCCAGTAGACCAGAACGGGGTTCCTATGGCTACACCTTC CASRPERGSYGYTF
TRBJ2-5 few - TRBV27 TGTGCCAGCAGTCCTGGACAGATCCAAGAGACCCAGTACTTC CASSPGQIQETQYF
TRBJ2-7 many TRBD1 TRBV11-1 TGTGCCAGCAGCTTAACGTCCGGACAGGGCAGCTACGAGCAGTACTTC CASSLTSGQGSYEQYF
TRBJ2-6 many - TRBV6-5 TGTGCCAGCAGTTACTCGGACGGGGCCAACGTCCTGACTTTC CASSYSDGANVLTF
TRBJ1-1 many TRBD1 TRBV15 TGTGCCACCAGTATACAGGGGACCACTGAAGCTTTCTTT CATSIQGTTEAFF
TRBJ1-2 - TRBD1 TRBV10-3 TGTGCCATCCGCCCCGGGACAGGGGGCTTCTTATATGGCTACACCTTC CAIRPGTGGFLYGYTF
TRBJ2-5 many - TRBV6-1 TGTGCCAGCATCCAGGCCCAGGGGTTGAGGGAGACCCAGTACTTC CASIQAQGLRETQYF
TRBJ1-1 once TRBD1 TRBV20-1 TGCAGTGCTAGCGGACAGGGGGCTTCTGAAGCTTTCTTT CSASGQGASEAFF
TRBJ1-5 many - TRBV10-3 TGTGCCACCTCGTTTGGTACAGGCCATCAGCCCCAGCATTTT CATSFGTGHQPQHF
TRBJ1-6 many TRBD1 TRBV30 TGTGCGAGAGGACAGGGTTGGAATTCACCCCTCCACTTT CARGQGWNSPLHF